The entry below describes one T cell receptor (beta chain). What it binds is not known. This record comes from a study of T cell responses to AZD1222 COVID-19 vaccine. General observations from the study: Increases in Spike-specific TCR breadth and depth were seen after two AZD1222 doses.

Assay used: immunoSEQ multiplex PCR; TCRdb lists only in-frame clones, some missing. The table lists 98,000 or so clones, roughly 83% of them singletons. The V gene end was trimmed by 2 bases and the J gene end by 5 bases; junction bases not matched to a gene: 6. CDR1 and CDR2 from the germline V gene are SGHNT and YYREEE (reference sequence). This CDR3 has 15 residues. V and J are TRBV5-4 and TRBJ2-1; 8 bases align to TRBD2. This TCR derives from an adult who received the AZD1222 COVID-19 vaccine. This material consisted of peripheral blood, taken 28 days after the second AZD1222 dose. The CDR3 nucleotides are TGTGCCAGCAGCTTTAAGCGGGAGCCTGACAATGAGCAGTTCTTC. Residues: CASSFKREPDNEQFF. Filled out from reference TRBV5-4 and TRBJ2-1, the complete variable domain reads ETGVTQSPTHLIKTRGQQVTLRCSSQSGHNTVSWYQQALGQGPQFIFQYYREEENGRGNFPPRFSGLQFPNYSSELNVNALELDDSALYLCASSFKREPDNEQFFGPGTRLTVL.